This T cell receptor (beta chain) is from a study of blood T cell repertoires in COVID-19. The V segment lost 1 base and the J segment 2 bases; nucleotides outside the gene matches: 1. Germline V CDR1 and CDR2: SEHNR, FQNEAQ (reference sequence). The CDR3 is 15 residues long. The sample holds a few counts of this clone. Other nucleotide sequences from this sample produce the same CDR3. Profiling relied on immunoSEQ multiplex PCR, and the TCRdb table lists in-frame clones only, not all of them. The sample has roughly 450,000 clones, 80% to 95% seen once; the top ten hold around 0.6%. Sequenced sample: PBMCs or T cells enriched from blood (not recorded which). The chain combines TRBV7-9 with TRBJ1-4, with 7 bases aligning to TRBD1. The clonotype was recovered from a man aged 18 to 30 who had recovered from COVID-19. In DNA form, the CDR3 reads TGTGCCAGCAGCTTAGAGACAGGGACTAATGAAAAACTGTTTTTT. Its protein product is CASSLETGTNEKLFF.